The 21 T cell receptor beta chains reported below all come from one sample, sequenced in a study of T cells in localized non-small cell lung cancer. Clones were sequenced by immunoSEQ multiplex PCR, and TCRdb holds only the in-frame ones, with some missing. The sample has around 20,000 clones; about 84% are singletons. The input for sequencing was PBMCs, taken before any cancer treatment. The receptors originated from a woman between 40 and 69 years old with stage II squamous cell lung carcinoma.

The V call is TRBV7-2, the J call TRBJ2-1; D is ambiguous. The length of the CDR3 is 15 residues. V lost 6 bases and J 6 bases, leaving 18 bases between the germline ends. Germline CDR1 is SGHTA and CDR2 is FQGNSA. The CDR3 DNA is TGTGCCAGCAGTCTAAGCTCGTCGTCTTTCAATGAGCAGTTCTTC. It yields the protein CASSLSSSSFNEQFF.

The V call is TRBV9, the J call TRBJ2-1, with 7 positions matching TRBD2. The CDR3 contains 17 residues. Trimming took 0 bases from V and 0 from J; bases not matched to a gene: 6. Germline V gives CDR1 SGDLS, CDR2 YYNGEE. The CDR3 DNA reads TGTGCCAGCAGCGTAGCCCCTAGCGGAAGCTCCTACAATGAGCAGTTCTTC. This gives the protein CASSVAPSGSSYNEQFF.

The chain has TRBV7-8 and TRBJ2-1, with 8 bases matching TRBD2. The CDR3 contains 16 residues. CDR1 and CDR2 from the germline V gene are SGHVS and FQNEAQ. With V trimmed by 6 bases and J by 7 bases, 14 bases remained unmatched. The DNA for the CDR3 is TGTGCCAGCAGTAAGAACACGGGAGGGCCAAGTAATGAGCAGTTCTTC. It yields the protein CASSKNTGGPSNEQFF.

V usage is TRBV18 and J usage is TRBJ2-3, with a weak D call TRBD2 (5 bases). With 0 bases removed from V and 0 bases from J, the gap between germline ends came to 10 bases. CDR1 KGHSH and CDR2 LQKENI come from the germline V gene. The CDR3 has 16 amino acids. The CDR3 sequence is CASSPPQGSSTDTQYF. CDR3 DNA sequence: TGTGCCAGCTCACCACCGCAAGGGAGTAGCACAGATACGCAGTATTTT.

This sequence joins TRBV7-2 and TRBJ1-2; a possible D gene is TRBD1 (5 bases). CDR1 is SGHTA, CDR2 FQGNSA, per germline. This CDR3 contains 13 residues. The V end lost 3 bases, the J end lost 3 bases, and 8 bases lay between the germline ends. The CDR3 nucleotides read TGTGCCAGCAGCTTCCCAGGGTACTATGGCTACACCTTC. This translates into CASSFPGYYGYTF.

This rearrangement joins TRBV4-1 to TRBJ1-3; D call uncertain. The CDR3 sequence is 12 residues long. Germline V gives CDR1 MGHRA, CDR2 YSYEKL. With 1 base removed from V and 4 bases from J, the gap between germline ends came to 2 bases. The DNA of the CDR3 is TGCGCCAGCAGCCAAGCCGGAAACACCATATATTTT. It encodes CASSQAGNTIYF.

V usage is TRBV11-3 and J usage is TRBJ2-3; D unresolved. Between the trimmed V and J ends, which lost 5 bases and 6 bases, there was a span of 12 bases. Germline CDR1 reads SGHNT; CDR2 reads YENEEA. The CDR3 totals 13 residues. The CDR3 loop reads CASSPPLADTQYF. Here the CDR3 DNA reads TGTGCCAGCAGCCCTCCTTTGGCGGATACGCAGTATTTT.

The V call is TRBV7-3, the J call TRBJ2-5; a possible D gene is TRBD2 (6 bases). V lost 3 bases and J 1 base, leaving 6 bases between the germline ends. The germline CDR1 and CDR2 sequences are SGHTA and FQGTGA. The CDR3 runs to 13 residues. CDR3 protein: CASSLGLQETQYF. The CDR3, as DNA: TGTGCCAGCAGCTTGGGACTCCAAGAGACCCAGTACTTC.

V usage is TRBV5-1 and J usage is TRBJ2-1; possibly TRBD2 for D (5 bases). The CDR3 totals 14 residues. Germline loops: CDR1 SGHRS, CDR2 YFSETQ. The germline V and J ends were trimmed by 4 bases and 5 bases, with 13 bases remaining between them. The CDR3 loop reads CASSPEGSHNEQFF. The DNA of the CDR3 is TGCGCCAGCAGCCCCGAGGGTTCCCACAATGAGCAGTTCTTC.

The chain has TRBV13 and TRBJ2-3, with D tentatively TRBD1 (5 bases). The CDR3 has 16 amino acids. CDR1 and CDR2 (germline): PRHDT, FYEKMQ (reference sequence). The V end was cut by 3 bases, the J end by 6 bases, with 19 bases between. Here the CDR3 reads CASSFARTGKGDTQYF. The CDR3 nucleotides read TGTGCCAGCAGCTTCGCCCGCACAGGAAAGGGCGATACGCAGTATTTT.

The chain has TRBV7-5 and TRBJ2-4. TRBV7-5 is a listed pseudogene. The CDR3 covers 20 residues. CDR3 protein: CVRSLILRDAGTRAKNIQYF. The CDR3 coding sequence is TGTGTCAGAAGCTTAATTCTCCGGGACGCCGGTACGAGGGCCAAAAACATTCAGTACTTC.

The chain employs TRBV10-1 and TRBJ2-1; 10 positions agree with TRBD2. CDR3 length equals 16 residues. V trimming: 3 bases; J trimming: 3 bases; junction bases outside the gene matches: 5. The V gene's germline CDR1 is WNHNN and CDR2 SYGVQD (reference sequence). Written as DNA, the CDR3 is TGCGCCAGCAGTGACTCTAGCGGGAGTCTCTACAATGAGCAGTTCTTC. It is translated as CASSDSSGSLYNEQFF.

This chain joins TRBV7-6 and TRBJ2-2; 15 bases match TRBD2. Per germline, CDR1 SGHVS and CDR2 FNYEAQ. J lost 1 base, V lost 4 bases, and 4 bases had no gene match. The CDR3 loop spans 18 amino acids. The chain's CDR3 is CASSSPGLAGGNTGELFF. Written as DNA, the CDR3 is TGTGCCAGCAGCTCGCCGGGACTAGCGGGGGGGAACACCGGGGAGCTGTTTTTT.

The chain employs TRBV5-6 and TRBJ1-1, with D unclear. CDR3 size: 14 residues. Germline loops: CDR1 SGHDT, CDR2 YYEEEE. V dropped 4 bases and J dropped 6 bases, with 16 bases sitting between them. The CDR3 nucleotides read TGTGCCAGCAGCGCCAAAAGACGGGAGCCTGAAGCTTTCTTT. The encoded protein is CASSAKRREPEAFF. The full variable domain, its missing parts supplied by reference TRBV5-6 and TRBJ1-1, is DAGVTQSPTHLIKTRGQQVTLRCSPKSGHDTVSWYQQALGQGPQFIFQYYEEEERQRGNFPDRFSGHQFPNYSSELNVNALLLGDSALYLCASSAKRREPEAFFGQGTRLTVV.

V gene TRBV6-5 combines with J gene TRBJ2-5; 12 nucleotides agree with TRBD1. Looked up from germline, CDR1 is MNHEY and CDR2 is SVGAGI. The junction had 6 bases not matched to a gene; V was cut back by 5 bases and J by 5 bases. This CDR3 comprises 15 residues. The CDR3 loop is CASSVGTGGLETQYF. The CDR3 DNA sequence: TGTGCCAGCAGTGTTGGGACAGGGGGCTTGGAGACCCAGTACTTC.

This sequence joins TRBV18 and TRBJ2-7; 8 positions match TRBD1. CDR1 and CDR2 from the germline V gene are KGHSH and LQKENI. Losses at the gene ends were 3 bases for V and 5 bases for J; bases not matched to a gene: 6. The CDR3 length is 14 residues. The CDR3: CASSPVGQGHEQYF. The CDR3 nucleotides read TGTGCCAGCTCACCTGTTGGACAGGGACACGAGCAGTACTTC.

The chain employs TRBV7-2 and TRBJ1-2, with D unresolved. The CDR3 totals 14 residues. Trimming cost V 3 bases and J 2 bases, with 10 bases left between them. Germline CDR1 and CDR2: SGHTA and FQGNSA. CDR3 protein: CASSFGGRNYGYTF. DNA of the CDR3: TGTGCCAGCAGCTTTGGAGGCAGGAACTATGGCTACACCTTC.

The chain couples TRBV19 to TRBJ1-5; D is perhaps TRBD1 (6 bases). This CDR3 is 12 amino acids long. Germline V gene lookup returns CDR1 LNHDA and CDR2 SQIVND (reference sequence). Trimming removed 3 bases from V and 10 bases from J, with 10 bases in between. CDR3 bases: TGTGCCAGTAGTATCATACAGGGTCCCCAGCATTTT. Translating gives CASSIIQGPQHF.

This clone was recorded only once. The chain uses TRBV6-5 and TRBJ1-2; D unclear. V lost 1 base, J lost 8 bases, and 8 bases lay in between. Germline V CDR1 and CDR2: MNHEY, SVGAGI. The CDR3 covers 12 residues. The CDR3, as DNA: TGTGCCAGCAGTTACTTGCCCAGGGGCTACACCTTC. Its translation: CASSYLPRGYTF.

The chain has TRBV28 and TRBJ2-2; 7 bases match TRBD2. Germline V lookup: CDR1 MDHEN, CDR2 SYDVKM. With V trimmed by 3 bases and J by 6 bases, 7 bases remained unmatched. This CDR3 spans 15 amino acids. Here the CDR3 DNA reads TGTGCCAGCAGTTTCCCGGGAGGAGGGTCCGGGGAGCTGTTTTTT. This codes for CASSFPGGGSGELFF.

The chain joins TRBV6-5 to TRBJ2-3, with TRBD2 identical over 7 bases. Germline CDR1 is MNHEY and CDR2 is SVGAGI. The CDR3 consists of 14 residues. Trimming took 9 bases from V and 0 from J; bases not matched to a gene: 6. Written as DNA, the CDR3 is TGTGCCAGTTCTAGCGGAACTAGCACAGATACGCAGTATTTT. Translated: CASSSGTSTDTQYF.